Here is one TCR beta chain with its context. With 3 bases removed from V and 0 bases from J, the gap between germline ends came to 8 bases. CDR3 length: 14 amino acids. CDR1 MDHEN and CDR2 SYDVKM come from the germline V gene. The method was immunoSEQ multiplex PCR; TCRdb's version includes in-frame clones alone and lacks a portion of them. Of nearly 70,000 clones listed, about 93% are singletons. The source of this sequence is a man aged 40-49 years with rheumatoid arthritis. The chain carries TRBV28 and TRBJ1-2; maybe TRBD1 (5 bases). Sample: PBMCs. In DNA form, the CDR3 reads TGTGCCAGCAGTTTGGGGCGCTCTAACTATGGCTACACCTTC. Translating it yields CASSLGRSNYGYTF.